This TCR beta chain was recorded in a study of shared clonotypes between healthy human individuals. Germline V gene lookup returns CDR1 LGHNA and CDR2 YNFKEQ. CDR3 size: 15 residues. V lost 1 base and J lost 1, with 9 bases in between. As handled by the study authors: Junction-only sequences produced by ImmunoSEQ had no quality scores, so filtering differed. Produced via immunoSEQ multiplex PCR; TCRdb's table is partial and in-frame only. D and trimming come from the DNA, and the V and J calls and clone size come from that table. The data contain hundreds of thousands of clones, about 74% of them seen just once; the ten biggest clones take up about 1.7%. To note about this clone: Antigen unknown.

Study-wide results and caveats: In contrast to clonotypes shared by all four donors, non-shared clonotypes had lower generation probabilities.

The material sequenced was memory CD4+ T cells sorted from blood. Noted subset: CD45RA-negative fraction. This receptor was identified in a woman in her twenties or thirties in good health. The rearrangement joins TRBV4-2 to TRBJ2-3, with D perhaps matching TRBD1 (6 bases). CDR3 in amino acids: CASSQAKGGTDTQYF. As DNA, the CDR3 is TGTGCCAGCAGCCAAGCTAAGGGGGGCACAGATACGCAGTATTTT.